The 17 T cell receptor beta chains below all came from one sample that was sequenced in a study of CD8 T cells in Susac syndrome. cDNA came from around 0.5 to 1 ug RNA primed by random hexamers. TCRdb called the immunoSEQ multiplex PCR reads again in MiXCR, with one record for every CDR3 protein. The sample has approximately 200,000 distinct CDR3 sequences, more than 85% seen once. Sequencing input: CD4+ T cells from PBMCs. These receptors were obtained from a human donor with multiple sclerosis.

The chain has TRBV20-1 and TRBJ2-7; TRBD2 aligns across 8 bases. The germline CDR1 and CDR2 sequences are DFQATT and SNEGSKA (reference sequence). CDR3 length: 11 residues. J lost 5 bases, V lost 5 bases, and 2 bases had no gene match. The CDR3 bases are TGCAGTGCTGCGGGACTAGACGAGCAGTACTTC. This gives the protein CSAAGLDEQYF.

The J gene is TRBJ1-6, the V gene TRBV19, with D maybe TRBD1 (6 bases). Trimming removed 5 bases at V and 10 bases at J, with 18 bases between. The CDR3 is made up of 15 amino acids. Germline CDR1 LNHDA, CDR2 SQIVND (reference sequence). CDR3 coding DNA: TGTGCCAGTAGTTCACCGGGACAAGGGGAATCACCCCTCCACTTT. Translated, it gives CASSSPGQGESPLHF.

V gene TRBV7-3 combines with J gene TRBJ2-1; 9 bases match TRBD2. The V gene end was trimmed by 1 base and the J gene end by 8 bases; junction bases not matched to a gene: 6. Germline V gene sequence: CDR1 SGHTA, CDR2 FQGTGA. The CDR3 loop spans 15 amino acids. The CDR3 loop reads CASSLSGGASHEQFF. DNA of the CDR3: TGTGCCAGCAGCTTAAGCGGGGGGGCGAGCCATGAGCAGTTCTTC.

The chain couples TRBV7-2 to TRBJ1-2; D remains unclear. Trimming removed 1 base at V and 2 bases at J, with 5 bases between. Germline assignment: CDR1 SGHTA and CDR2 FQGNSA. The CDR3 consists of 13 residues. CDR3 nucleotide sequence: TGTGCCAGCAGCTTAGAACCAAACTATGGCTACACCTTC. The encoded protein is CASSLEPNYGYTF. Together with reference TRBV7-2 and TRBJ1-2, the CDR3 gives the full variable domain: GAGVSQSPSNKVTEKGKDVELRCDPISGHTALYWYRQSLGQGLEFLIYFQGNSAPDKSGLPSDRFSAERTGGSVSTLTIQRTQQEDSAVYLCASSLEPNYGYTFGSGTRLTVV.

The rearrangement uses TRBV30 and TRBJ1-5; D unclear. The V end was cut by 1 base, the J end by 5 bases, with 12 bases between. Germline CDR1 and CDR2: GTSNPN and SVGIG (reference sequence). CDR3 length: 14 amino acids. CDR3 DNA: TGTGCCTGGAGTGAAAGGAGCTTGGATCAGCCCCAGCATTTT. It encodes CAWSERSLDQPQHF.

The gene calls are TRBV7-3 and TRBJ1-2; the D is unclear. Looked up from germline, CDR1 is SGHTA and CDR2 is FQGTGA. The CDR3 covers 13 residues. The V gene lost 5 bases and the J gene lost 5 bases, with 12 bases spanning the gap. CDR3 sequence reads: CASSDGMGYGYTF. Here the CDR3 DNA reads TGTGCCAGCAGCGACGGGATGGGATATGGCTACACCTTC.

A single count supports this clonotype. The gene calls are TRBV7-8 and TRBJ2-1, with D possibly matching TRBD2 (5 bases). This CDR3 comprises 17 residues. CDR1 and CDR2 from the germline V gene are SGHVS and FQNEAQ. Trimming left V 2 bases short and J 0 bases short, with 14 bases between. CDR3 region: CASSLLVATSSYNEQFF. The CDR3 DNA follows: TGTGCCAGCAGCTTACTGGTAGCGACGAGCTCCTACAATGAGCAGTTCTTC.

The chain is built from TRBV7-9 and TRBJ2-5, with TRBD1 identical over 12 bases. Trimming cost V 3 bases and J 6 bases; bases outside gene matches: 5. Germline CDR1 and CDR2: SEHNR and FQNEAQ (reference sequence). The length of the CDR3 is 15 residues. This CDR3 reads CASSLGQGAGKTQYF. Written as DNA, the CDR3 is TGTGCCAGCAGCTTGGGACAGGGGGCAGGAAAGACCCAGTACTTC.

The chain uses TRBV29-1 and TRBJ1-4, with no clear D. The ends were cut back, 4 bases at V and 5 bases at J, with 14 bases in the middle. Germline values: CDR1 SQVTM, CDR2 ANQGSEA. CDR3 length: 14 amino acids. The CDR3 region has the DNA TGCAGCGTTGGGCGGAACACTAGGAATGAAAAACTGTTTTTT. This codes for CSVGRNTRNEKLFF.

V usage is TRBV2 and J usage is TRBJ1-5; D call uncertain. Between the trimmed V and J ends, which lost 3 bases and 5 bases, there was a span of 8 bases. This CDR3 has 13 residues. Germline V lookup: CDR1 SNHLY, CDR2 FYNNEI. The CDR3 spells CASSETGYQPQHF. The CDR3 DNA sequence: TGTGCCAGCAGTGAGACCGGTTATCAGCCCCAGCATTTT.

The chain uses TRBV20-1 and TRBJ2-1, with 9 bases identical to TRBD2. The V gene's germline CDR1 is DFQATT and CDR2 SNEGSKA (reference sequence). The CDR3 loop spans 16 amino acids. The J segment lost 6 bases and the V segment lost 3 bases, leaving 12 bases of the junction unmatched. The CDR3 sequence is CSASPLAGRVGNEQFF. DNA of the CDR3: TGCAGTGCTAGTCCTCTAGCGGGGAGGGTTGGCAATGAGCAGTTCTTC.

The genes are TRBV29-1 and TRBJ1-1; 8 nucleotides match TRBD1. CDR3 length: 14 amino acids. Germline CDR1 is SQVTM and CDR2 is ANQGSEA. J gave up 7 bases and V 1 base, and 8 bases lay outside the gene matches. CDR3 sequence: CSVEAPDRVVEAFF. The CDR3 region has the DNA TGCAGCGTTGAAGCCCCGGACAGGGTGGTTGAAGCTTTCTTT.

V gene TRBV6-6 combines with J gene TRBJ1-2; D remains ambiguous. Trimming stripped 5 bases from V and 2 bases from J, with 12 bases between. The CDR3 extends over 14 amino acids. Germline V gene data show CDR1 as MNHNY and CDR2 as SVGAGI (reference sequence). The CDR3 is CASSPPGQNYGYTF. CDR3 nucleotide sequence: TGTGCCAGCAGTCCCCCCGGGCAGAACTATGGCTACACCTTC.

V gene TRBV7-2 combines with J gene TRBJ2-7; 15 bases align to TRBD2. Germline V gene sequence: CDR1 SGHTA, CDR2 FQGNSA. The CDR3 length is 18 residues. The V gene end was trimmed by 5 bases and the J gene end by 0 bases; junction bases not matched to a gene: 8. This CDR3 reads CASSPGLAGGSSSYEQYV. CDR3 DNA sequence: TGTGCCAGCAGCCCTGGACTAGCGGGGGGGTCCTCCTCCTACGAGCAGTACGTC.

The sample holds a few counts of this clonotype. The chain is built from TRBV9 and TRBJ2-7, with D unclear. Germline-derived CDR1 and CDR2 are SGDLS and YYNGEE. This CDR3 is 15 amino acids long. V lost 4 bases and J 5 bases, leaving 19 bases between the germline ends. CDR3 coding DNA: TGTGCCAGCAGCACCCTGGTCGGCAAATCCCACGAGCAGTACTTC. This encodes CASSTLVGKSHEQYF.

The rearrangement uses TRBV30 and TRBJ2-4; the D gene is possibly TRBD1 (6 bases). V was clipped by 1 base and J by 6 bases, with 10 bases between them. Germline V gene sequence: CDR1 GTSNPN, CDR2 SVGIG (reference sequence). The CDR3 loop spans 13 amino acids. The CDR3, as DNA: TGTGCCTGGAGTGGGGTAGGGGGAAACATTCAGTACTTC. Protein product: CAWSGVGGNIQYF.

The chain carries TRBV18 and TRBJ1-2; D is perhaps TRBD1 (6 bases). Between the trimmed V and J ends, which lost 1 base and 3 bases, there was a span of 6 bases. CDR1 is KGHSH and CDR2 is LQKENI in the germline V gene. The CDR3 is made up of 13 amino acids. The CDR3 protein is CASSPRQDYGYTF. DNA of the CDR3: TGTGCCAGCTCACCACGACAGGACTATGGCTACACCTTC.